This TCR beta chain is drawn from a study of OX40 agonist ivuxolimab in advanced cancers. Looking at the study overall: Patients were infused with ivuxolimab every 2 weeks at 0.01 to 10 mg/kg. Partial responses were achieved by three patients, of whom one had hepatocellular carcinoma and two had cutaneous melanoma. Broader study findings: Relative to CD4+, CD8+ T cells held more expanded clones on average.

Assay used: immunoSEQ multiplex PCR; TCRdb lists only in-frame clones, some missing. The sample yields 65,000 to 80,000 clones, 85% to 95% seen once. Germline CDR1 MNHEY, CDR2 SMNVEV (reference sequence). The CDR3 runs 15 residues. The V gene lost 6 bases and the J gene lost 4 bases, with 19 bases spanning the gap. Cycle 7 day 1, cycle 4 day 1, and baseline were the timepoints at which blood was sampled. Note on this clone: The antigen is unknown.

This clonotype originated in an adult with an advanced solid tumor such as melanoma, head and neck, liver or kidney cancer. The specimen was CD4+ or CD8+ T cells sorted from blood, collected in a trial of the OX40 agonist ivuxolimab. The J gene is TRBJ2-7, the V gene TRBV27; tentatively, D is TRBD1 (6 bases). Here the CDR3 reads CASRRVGGQLYEQYF. DNA for the CDR3: TGTGCCAGCAGACGGGTTGGGGGACAACTTTACGAGCAGTACTTC.